The sequence of this TCR beta chain was determined in a study of OX40 agonist ivuxolimab in advanced cancers. Study at large: Ivuxolimab, an agonistic anti-OX40 (CD134) antibody, was given to patients. Every 2 weeks, patients got intravenous ivuxolimab at one of six dose levels (0.01-10 mg/kg). Patients undergoing dose escalation presented with hepatocellular carcinoma, melanoma, renal cell or head and neck cancer.

Using immunoSEQ multiplex PCR, the repertoire was profiled, and TCRdb retains in-frame clones only, with some absent. The repertoire holds tens of thousands of clones, with about nine tenths as singletons. Germline V gene sequence: CDR1 LNHDA, CDR2 SQIVND (reference sequence). V gave up 8 bases and J gave up 5 bases; unmatched junction bases: 9. The CDR3 runs to 13 residues. The source is an adult with an advanced solid tumor such as melanoma, head and neck, liver or kidney cancer. The chain links TRBV19 to TRBJ2-7; 7 bases match TRBD1. This sample comprised CD4+ or CD8+ T cells sorted from blood, obtained in a trial of the OX40 agonist ivuxolimab. As DNA, the CDR3 is TGTGCCAGTCGAATACAGGGGTTCGACGAGCAGTACTTC. Protein sequence: CASRIQGFDEQYF.